The 23 T cell receptor beta chains listed next were all sequenced from one sample in a study of blood T cells in healthy people across ages. It was with a sample-barcoded 5' primer and a J-beta primer mix that a second PCR of roughly 7 to 12 cycles was run. MiXCR, applied by TCRdb to the 5' RACE reads, yields one record per CDR3 protein. This table has hundreds of thousands of distinct CDR3 sequences, around 30% appearing once. The source material was blood. The receptors here all came from a woman older than 75 in good health.

This clonotype was observed at least ten times. The chain joins TRBV28 to TRBJ2-7; a weak D match, TRBD2 (6 bases). V lost 3 bases, J lost 7 bases, and 13 bases lay in between. Looked up from germline, CDR1 is MDHEN and CDR2 is SYDVKM. The CDR3 extends over 13 amino acids. DNA of the CDR3: TGTGCCAGCAGTTTCGTCAGACGGGGGGAGCAGTACTTC. Translation gives CASSFVRRGEQYF.

This clonotype was observed many times. V gene TRBV20-1 combines with J gene TRBJ2-6, with D perhaps matching TRBD1 or TRBD2 (5 bases each). CDR1 DFQATT and CDR2 SNEGSKA come from the germline V gene (reference sequence). CDR3 length: 14 residues. V was cut by 5 bases and J by 2 bases, with 10 bases left in between. The CDR3 coding sequence is TGCAGTGCTCCCGAGGGACCTGGGGCCAACGTCCTGACTTTC. Amino acid sequence: CSAPEGPGANVLTF.

A remark on this clonotype: A much bigger clone sits one base away, suggesting this may be a read error. This sequence joins TRBV10-1 and TRBJ2-7; D gene ambiguous. This CDR3 is built from 12 residues. CDR1 is WNHNN and CDR2 is SYGVQD in the germline V gene (reference sequence). The CDR3 sequence is CARSDPVSEQYF. DNA of the CDR3: TGCGCCCGCAGCGACCCGGTCAGCGAGCAGTACTTC.

This clonotype was seen more than once but under ten times. The rearrangement uses TRBV24-1 and TRBJ2-3; D assignment may be TRBD1 or TRBD2 (5 bases each). CDR3 size: 16 residues. V lost 8 bases to trimming and J lost 3 bases, with 20 bases between them. Germline values: CDR1 KGHDR, CDR2 SFDVKD. The CDR3 sequence is CATKSGEQGRTDTQYF. The CDR3 DNA follows: TGTGCCACCAAAAGTGGGGAGCAGGGCAGGACAGATACGCAGTATTTT.

This clonotype was seen a few times. This chain connects TRBV18 to TRBJ1-2; TRBD1 aligns across 7 bases. Unmatched junction bases numbered 11, after V lost 2 bases and J lost 8 bases. Germline-derived CDR1 and CDR2 are KGHSH and LQKENI. The CDR3 sequence is 15 residues long. The DNA of the CDR3 is TGTGCCAGCTCACCAATCCGGGACAGAGGGGAAGGCTACACCTTC. This sequence encodes CASSPIRDRGEGYTF.

There are many counts of this clonotype. The CDR3 region is CASSYGTVRYEQYF. The CDR3 bases are TGTGCCAGCAGTTACGGGACAGTCCGGTACGAGCAGTACTTC. The V call is TRBV6-2 or TRBV6-3, the J call TRBJ2-7; 7 nucleotides agree with TRBD1. Trimming cost V 2 bases and J 4 bases; bases outside gene matches: 5. The CDR3 has 14 amino acids. Per germline, CDR1 MNHEY and CDR2 SVGEGT.

This clonotype was seen ten or more times. This sequence joins TRBV7-9 and TRBJ1-2; TRBD1 is a possible D gene (6 bases). This CDR3 is 15 amino acids long. Trimming pared 5 bases from V and 4 bases from J, leaving 17 bases between. Germline V gives CDR1 SEHNR, CDR2 FQNEAQ (reference sequence). The CDR3 nucleotides read TGTGCCAGCAGCCCCGGGACACTAGGCTTCTATGGCTACACCTTC. It specifies CASSPGTLGFYGYTF.

This clonotype was seen more than once but under ten times. With a much larger clone just one base away, this may be a read error. This chain links TRBV29-1 with TRBJ2-5; 9 nucleotides line up with TRBD2. The CDR3 has 14 amino acids. Germline V CDR1 and CDR2: SQVTM, ANQGSEA. After removal of 7 bases from V and 7 bases from J, the junction contained 13 bases not matched to a gene. In DNA form, the CDR3 reads TGCAGCGCTTCCCAGGAGACTAGCGGCGGGACCCAGTACTTC. Translated, it gives CSASQETSGGTQYF.

This clonotype has at least ten counts. The chain recombines TRBV15 with TRBJ1-5, with 7 nucleotides matching TRBD1. The CDR3 contains 15 residues. With 5 bases clipped from V and 7 bases from J, the junction kept 11 bases outside the gene matches. Germline assignment: CDR1 LNHNV and CDR2 YYDKDF (reference sequence). The CDR3 protein is CATSLRTGRLQPQHF. The CDR3 DNA reads as TGTGCCACCAGCCTGAGGACAGGACGGTTACAGCCCCAGCATTTT.

Comments on this clonotype: A junction end diverges from the germline sequence, so it may reflect a read error. This rearrangement joins TRBV15 to TRBJ1-5; 7 bases line up with TRBD1. The CDR3 consists of 13 residues. Germline CDR1 reads LNHNV; CDR2 reads YYDKDF (reference sequence). CDR3 loop: CTTSRGGGQPQHF. The CDR3 DNA reads as TGTACCACCAGCAGAGGGGGCGGTCAGCCCCAGCATTTT.

This clonotype was seen many times. DNA of the CDR3: TGTGCCAGCAGTTTAGTAGGGTCCGGACAGAGACAAGAGACCCAGTACTTC. Translated, it gives CASSLVGSGQRQETQYF. The chain recombines TRBV12-3 or TRBV12-4 with TRBJ2-5; D is possibly TRBD1 (6 bases). The CDR3 spans 17 residues. With 1 base removed from V and 2 bases from J, the gap between germline ends came to 17 bases.

This rearrangement joins TRBV7-2 to TRBJ1-4; no clear D. V shed 5 bases and J shed 7 bases, with 11 bases lying between them. Germline lookup yields CDR1 SGHTA and CDR2 FQGNSA. The CDR3 runs to 13 residues. CDR3 nucleotide sequence: TGTGCCAGCAGCACGGGTTTCGTTGAAAAACTGTTTTTT. Protein product: CASSTGFVEKLFF.

In the case of this clonotype: A much larger clonotype is one base distant, so this may be a read error. The chain carries TRBV28 and TRBJ2-6, with D perhaps TRBD2 (6 bases). Germline assignment: CDR1 MDHEN and CDR2 SYDVKM. CDR3 size: 15 residues. CDR3 region: CASTVGGAGTNVLTF. The CDR3 DNA sequence: TGTGCCAGCACGGTGGGAGGTGCTGGGACCAACGTCCTGACTTTC.

The chain couples TRBV29-1 to TRBJ2-3, with D unclear. V shed 6 bases and J shed 2 bases, with 6 bases lying between them. Per germline, CDR1 SQVTM and CDR2 ANQGSEA. The CDR3 runs 11 residues. CDR3 sequence reads: CSVVNTDTQYF. CDR3 DNA: TGCAGCGTGGTTAACACAGATACGCAGTATTTT.

As to this clonotype: This sequence may be a read error, since a much larger clone differs from it by one base. The chain recombines TRBV5-4 with TRBJ2-1; TRBD2 might be the D (6 bases). The end of the DNA aligns better with TRBJ2-7, so the J call may be wrong. Germline V CDR1 and CDR2: SGHNT, YYREEE (reference sequence). This CDR3 has 15 amino acids. CDR3: CASSLKEGSCNEQYF. Here the CDR3 DNA reads TGTGCCAGCAGCTTGAAGGAGGGGTCCTGCAATGAGCAGTACTTC.

Concerning this clonotype: Germline and junction disagree at one end, which may indicate a read error. The V call is TRBV5-6, the J call TRBJ1-4, with D unclear. In germline, CDR1 is SGHDT, CDR2 YYEEEE. This CDR3 has 14 amino acids. CDR3: CASSLGGHNEKRFF. In DNA, the CDR3 is TGTGCCAGCAGCTTGGGCGGGCATAATGAAAAACGGTTTTTT.

Many counts were recorded for this clonotype. V usage is TRBV5-1 and J usage is TRBJ2-5; D tentatively fits TRBD1 or TRBD2 (5 bases each). Germline lookup yields CDR1 SGHRS and CDR2 YFSETQ. The CDR3 is 14 amino acids. Between the trimmed V and J ends, which lost 3 bases and 1 base, there was a span of 10 bases. The CDR3 region is CASSWGSGQETQYF. CDR3 nucleotides: TGCGCCAGCAGCTGGGGGAGCGGCCAAGAGACCCAGTACTTC.

There are a few counts of this clonotype. The V and J genes are TRBV11-3 and TRBJ2-3; maybe TRBD2 (7 bases). Looked up from germline, CDR1 is SGHNT and CDR2 is YENEEA. The CDR3 consists of 15 residues. V was trimmed by 6 bases and J by 4 bases, leaving 17 bases between them. CDR3 residues: CASREGGARADTQYF. CDR3 sequence (DNA): TGTGCCAGCAGAGAGGGGGGGGCCAGAGCAGATACGCAGTATTTT.

This clonotype was seen ten or more times. The rearrangement links TRBV11-2 to TRBJ1-6; D remains ambiguous. Germline V gives CDR1 SGHAT, CDR2 FQNNGV. CDR3 length: 15 amino acids. V shed 5 bases and J shed 0 bases, with 8 bases lying between them. The CDR3, as DNA: TGTGCCAGCAGCCCCGGCAGCTCCTATAATTCACCCCTCCACTTT. Protein product: CASSPGSSYNSPLHF.

In its sample, this clonotype was seen many times. V is TRBV29-1 and J is TRBJ2-1; TRBD1 matches at 9 bases. The CDR3 runs to 13 residues. Trimming at V came to 7 bases and at J to 6 bases, leaving 7 bases not matched to a gene. Looked up from germline, CDR1 is SQVTM and CDR2 is ANQGSEA. The CDR3 loop reads CSDTGTGSNEQFF. The CDR3 bases are TGCAGCGATACCGGGACAGGGTCCAATGAGCAGTTCTTC.

This clonotype was detected ten times or more. The V and J genes are TRBV6-5 and TRBJ2-1; 10 nucleotides align to TRBD2. The CDR3 is 15 amino acids. Germline CDR1 and CDR2: MNHEY and SVGAGI. V trimming: 2 bases; J trimming: 5 bases; junction bases outside the gene matches: 3. The CDR3 DNA reads TGTGCCAGCAGTTACAGGACTAGCGGCCACAATGAGCAGTTCTTC. Its protein product is CASSYRTSGHNEQFF.

The rearrangement uses TRBV7-2 and TRBJ2-7; D ambiguous. The germline V gene has CDR1 SGHTA and CDR2 FQGNSA. The CDR3 is 14 residues long. The V end lost 1 base, the J end lost 4 bases, and 11 bases lay between the germline ends. The CDR3 loop reads CASSLVAEKYEQYF. The CDR3 nucleotides are TGTGCCAGCAGCTTAGTGGCAGAAAAGTACGAGCAGTACTTC.

A few counts support this clonotype. The CDR3 nucleotides read TGCAGTGCTAGTTTTCAGGGGCAGAACACCATATATTTT. As protein: CSASFQGQNTIYF. The J gene is TRBJ1-3, the V gene TRBV20-1; D is perhaps TRBD1 (6 bases). Germline V gene data show CDR1 as DFQATT and CDR2 as SNEGSKA (reference sequence). The V end was cut by 3 bases, the J end by 7 bases, with 13 bases between. This CDR3 contains 13 residues.